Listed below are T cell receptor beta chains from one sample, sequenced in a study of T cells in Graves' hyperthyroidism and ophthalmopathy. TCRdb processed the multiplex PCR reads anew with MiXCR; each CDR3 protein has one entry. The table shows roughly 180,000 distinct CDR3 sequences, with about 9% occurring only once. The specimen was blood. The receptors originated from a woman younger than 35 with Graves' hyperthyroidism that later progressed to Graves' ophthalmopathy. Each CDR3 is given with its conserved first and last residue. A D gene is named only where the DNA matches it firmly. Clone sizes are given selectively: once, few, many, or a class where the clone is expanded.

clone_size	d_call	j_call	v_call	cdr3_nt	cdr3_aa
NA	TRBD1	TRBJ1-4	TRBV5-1	TGCGCCAGCAGCTTTACGGGACAGCCCAGAGAAAAACTGTTTTTT	CASSFTGQPREKLFF
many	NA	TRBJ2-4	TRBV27	TGTGCCAGCAGTTTTACCAGCGGGTACAACATTCAGTACTTC	CASSFTSGYNIQYF
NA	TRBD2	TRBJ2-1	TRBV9	TGTGCCAGCAGCGTAGGTGGCGGGAGGGCCATAGATGAGCAGTTCTTC	CASSVGGGRAIDEQFF
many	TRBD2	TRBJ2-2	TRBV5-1	TGCGCCAGCAGCTTGAGGTTTGCGGGAGAAGGCGGGGAGCTGTTTTTT	CASSLRFAGEGGELFF
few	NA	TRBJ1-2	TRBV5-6	TGTGCCAGCAGCTTTACAGGGACCTATGGCTACACCTTC	CASSFTGTYGYTF
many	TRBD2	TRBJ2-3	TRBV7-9	TGTGCCAGCAGCCGGATACTAGCGGAGTGGGCTGATACGCAGTATTTT	CASSRILAEWADTQYF
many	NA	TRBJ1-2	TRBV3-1	TGTGCCAGCAGCCATATCATAAAGGGGCAAGAGGGCTACACCTTC	CASSHIIKGQEGYTF
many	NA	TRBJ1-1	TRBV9	TGTGCCAGCAGCGTAGTGCAGGGGCCGGGTGTTGGAGCTTTCTTT	CASSVVQGPGVGAFF
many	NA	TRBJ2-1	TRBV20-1	TGCAGTGCCCCCGGGCAGGGCGGCCCGTTCTTC	CSAPGQGGPFF
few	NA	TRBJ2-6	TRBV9	TGTGCCAGCAGCGTAGACGGCACTGGGGCCAACGTCCTGACTTTC	CASSVDGTGANVLTF
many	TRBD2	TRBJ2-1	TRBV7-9	TGTGCCAGCAGCGAAGAAATACCGGGACTAGCGGGAGGGAATGAGCAGTTCTTC	CASSEEIPGLAGGNEQFF
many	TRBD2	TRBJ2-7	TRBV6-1	TGTGCCAGCACACTCTTTAGCGGGGGGGCGAACTACGAGCAGTACTTC	CASTLFSGGANYEQYF
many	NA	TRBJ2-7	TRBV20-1	TGCAGTGCTAGTCGGTCAGGGAGGCAGCCTAGCGAGCAGTACTTC	CSASRSGRQPSEQYF
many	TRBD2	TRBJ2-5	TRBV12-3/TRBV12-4	TGTGCCAGCATGTCTAGCGGGAACCAAGAGACCCAGTACTTC	CASMSSGNQETQYF
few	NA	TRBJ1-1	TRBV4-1	TGCGCCAGCAGCCAATTTTCTCTGAACACTGAAGCTTTCTTT	CASSQFSLNTEAFF
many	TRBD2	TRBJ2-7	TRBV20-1	TGCAGTGCCCCAATAGCGGGGAGGATCTACGAGCAGTACTTC	CSAPIAGRIYEQYF